This paragraph covers one TCR beta chain sequence. Its antigen is as yet unknown. The data stem from a study of cytomegalovirus exposure and HLA in healthy donors. As for the study in general: Genetic ancestry analysis placed around 76% of the roughly 400 donors that were genotyped in the Caucasian-associated cluster. Study-wide results and limits: Some TCR beta chains (around 160 of them) were listed as cytomegalovirus-associated.

Primers for the PCR totalled 60 Vbeta and 13 Jbeta. Assay: immunoSEQ multiplex PCR; the TCRdb copy retains only in-frame clones and omits some. Among roughly 140,000 clones, about four fifths were seen once, and the ten largest hold 2.8%. The CDR3 length is 15 residues. CDR1 and CDR2 from the germline V gene are MDHEN and SYDVKM. V shed 3 bases, J shed 4 bases, and the junction held 5 bases outside the gene matches. The chain couples TRBV28 to TRBJ1-1, with 10 bases that match TRBD1. Sequenced: PBMCs. This receptor was identified in a male donor in good health and CMV-seronegative. CDR3 in DNA: TGTGCCAGCAGTTTCGGTGGGGACAGGGGCACTGAAGCTTTCTTT. Residues: CASSFGGDRGTEAFF.